These 4 T cell receptor beta chains were all obtained from the same sample, sequenced in a study of regulatory T cells in long-lasting Graves disease. Arm-PCR with iRepertoire HTBI primers amplified the CDR3 regions for these TCR beta libraries. Each CDR3 protein gets one entry after TCRdb re-called the multiplex PCR reads with MiXCR. The sample contains about 440,000 distinct CDR3 sequences, 16% of which appear only once. Regarding time point: newly diagnosed GD, antithyroid drugs for less than 3 months. Extracted PBMC RNA gave rise to the TCR library. This same sample was also taken into another study, of T cells in Graves' hyperthyroidism and ophthalmopathy.

Sequenced here: peripheral blood mononuclear cells (PBMCs), sampled at new diagnosis, from a patient treated with antithyroid drugs. The receptors come from a woman aged 18-30 years with Graves disease.

Remarks on this clonotype: This could be a read error, since a much larger clone is one nucleotide away. This chain joins TRBV20-1 and TRBJ2-7; TRBD2 is a possible D gene (7 bases). CDR3 length: 15 amino acids. Trimming shortened V by 1 base and J by 7 bases, and 20 bases separated the two germline ends. CDR1 DFQATT and CDR2 SNEGSKA come from the germline V gene (reference sequence). CDR3 coding DNA: TGCAGTGCTAGAGTAGGTTTGGGAGGGGACAATGAGCAGTACTTC. Its protein product is CSARVGLGGDNEQYF.

This clonotype was observed a handful of times. The gene calls are TRBV5-4 and TRBJ2-7; D perhaps matches TRBD2 (6 bases). The germline CDR1 and CDR2 sequences are SGHNT and YYREEE (reference sequence). V was clipped by 1 base and J by 3 bases, with 17 bases between them. The CDR3 is made up of 16 amino acids. As DNA, the CDR3 is TGTGCCAGCAGCTTGATTCCGGGAGTGGTGGTCTACGAGCAGTACTTC. Translated: CASSLIPGVVVYEQYF.

This clonotype has at least ten counts. CDR3 DNA: TGTGCCAGAAAGACAGGGATTGCTTCCCTTATCTCTAGCACAGATACGCAGTATTTT. Amino acid sequence: CARKTGIASLISSTDTQYF. The chain joins TRBV19 to TRBJ2-3; 7 nucleotides match TRBD1. CDR1 is LNHDA, CDR2 SQIVND, per germline (reference sequence). The CDR3 sequence is 19 residues long. J gave up 0 bases and V 9 bases, and 21 bases lay outside the gene matches.

The sample holds many counts of this clonotype. The chain couples TRBV29-1 to TRBJ2-1; no clear D gene. V lost 4 bases and J lost 5, with 9 bases in between. The germline V gene encodes CDR1 SQVTM and CDR2 ANQGSEA. This CDR3 comprises 12 residues. CDR3: CSVASWDNEQFF. The CDR3 region has the DNA TGCAGCGTTGCTTCCTGGGACAATGAGCAGTTCTTC.